This is a list of T cell receptor beta chains from one sample in a study of molecular identifiers for immune sequencing clone quantification. TCRdb reprocessed the PCR reads with MiXCR, giving one entry per CDR3 protein. The top ten hold approximately 3.8% of the sample, which has 90,000 to 120,000 distinct CDR3 sequences, around 33% seen once. The sample comprised naive CD8+ T cells from blood, with Jurkat cell RNA spiked in. Receptor source: a human donor in good health. Some libraries in this study had Jurkat cell RNA spiked in. Both conserved end residues are part of each CDR3. A D gene is named only where the DNA matches it firmly. The size entry is marked missing in some rows and otherwise reads once, few, many or a size class.

size	D	J	V	CDR3	DNA
many	-	TRBJ2-5	TRBV28	CASSLPRPIKGETQYF	TGTGCCAGCAGTTTACCCCGACCCATTAAGGGGGAGACCCAGTACTTC
-	-	TRBJ2-7	TRBV9	CASSLAEGVCEQYF	TGTGCCAGCAGCCTCGCCGAGGGGGTCTGCGAGCAGTACTTC
-	-	TRBJ1-5	TRBV5-6	CASSLYAGASNQPQHF	TGTGCCAGCAGCTTGTATGCAGGGGCTTCAAATCAGCCCCAGCATTTT
many	-	TRBJ2-1	TRBV20-1	CSARGDSGSYNEQFF	TGCAGTGCCCGAGGCGATAGCGGCTCCTACAATGAGCAGTTCTTC
-	-	TRBJ2-1	TRBV5-8	CASSLVYDSSYNEQFF	TGTGCCAGCAGCTTGGTTTACGACTCCAGCTACAATGAGCAGTTCTTC
-	-	TRBJ1-1	TRBV6-1	CASISWGGDTEALF	TGTGCCAGCATCAGCTGGGGAGGAGACACTGAAGCTCTCTTT
-	-	TRBJ2-7	TRBV29-1	CSAKEVTSSSEQYF	TGCAGCGCGAAGGAGGTGACTAGTTCCTCCGAGCAGTACTTC
many	TRBD1	TRBJ2-2	TRBV18	CASSPNPPDRAFVRAGELFF	TGTGCCAGCTCACCAAACCCCCCGGACAGGGCGTTTGTCAGAGCCGGGGAGCTGTTTTTT
few	TRBD2	TRBJ2-1	TRBV7-8	CASSPGLAGVSYNEQFF	TGTGCCAGCAGCCCGGGACTAGCGGGAGTTTCATACAATGAGCAGTTCTTC
many	-	TRBJ2-3	TRBV19	CAEERAGTDTQYF	TGTGCAGAAGAACGGGCGGGGACAGATACGCAGTATTTT
-	TRBD2	TRBJ2-1	TRBV28	CASSHNRLAGGVGNEQFF	TGTGCCAGCAGCCACAATAGACTAGCGGGGGGGGTCGGCAATGAGCAGTTCTTC
many	TRBD1	TRBJ2-5	TRBV7-6	CASSSTGEPQETQYF	TGTGCCAGCTCCAGCACAGGGGAGCCACAAGAGACCCAGTACTTC
few	-	TRBJ2-7	TRBV12-3/TRBV12-4	CASRGEAAYEQYF	TGTGCCAGCCGTGGGGAGGCGGCCTACGAGCAGTACTTC
-	-	TRBJ2-7	TRBV5-1	CASSLISGADGQYF	TGCGCCAGCAGCTTGATCAGCGGAGCGGACGGGCAGTACTTC
-	TRBD2	TRBJ2-7	TRBV4-2	CASSYGTSGSGYYEQYF	TGTGCCAGCAGCTACGGGACTAGCGGGAGCGGTTACTACGAGCAGTACTTC
many	-	TRBJ2-3	TRBV27	CASSLLGDTQYF	TGTGCCAGCAGTTTATTGGGGGATACGCAGTATTTT
many	-	TRBJ2-7	TRBV9	CASSVGLGSYEQYF	TGTGCCAGCAGCGTAGGCTTAGGGTCCTACGAGCAGTACTTC
-	-	TRBJ2-7	TRBV2	CASSAPYEQYF	TGTGCCAGCAGTGCCCCCTACGAGCAGTACTTC
many	TRBD2	TRBJ2-5	TRBV7-9	CASSPGTSGRGETQYF	TGTGCCAGCAGCCCAGGGACTAGCGGGAGAGGAGAGACCCAGTACTTC
-	-	TRBJ2-5	TRBV28	CASSLGRTLSGGDQETQYF	TGTGCCAGCAGTTTGGGGAGAACTTTGTCGGGCGGAGACCAAGAGACCCAGTACTTC
-	-	TRBJ1-5	TRBV12-3/TRBV12-4	CASSIQENPPQHF	TGTGCCAGCAGCATTCAGGAGAATCCGCCCCAGCATTTT
-	TRBD1	TRBJ1-2	TRBV4-3	CASSLGQEPPVYGYTF	TGCGCCAGCAGCCTAGGACAGGAGCCCCCCGTATATGGCTACACCTTC
once	-	TRBJ1-5	TRBV27	CASSLNPSQPQHF	TGTGCCAGCAGTCTTAACCCCTCTCAGCCCCAGCATTTT
many	TRBD2	TRBJ2-3	TRBV28	CASSSRLAGSTDTQYF	TGTGCCAGCAGTTCGAGACTAGCGGGGAGCACAGATACGCAGTATTTT
few	-	TRBJ2-5	TRBV7-3	CASSPTGAQETQYF	TGTGCCAGCAGCCCTACTGGGGCCCAGGAGACCCAGTACTTC
-	-	TRBJ2-1	TRBV2	CASNQGNYNEQFF	TGTGCCAGCAATCAGGGAAACTACAATGAGCAGTTCTTC
-	TRBD2	TRBJ2-7	TRBV4-1	CASSQTSRTRYEQYF	TGCGCCAGCAGCCAGACCTCCCGGACTAGATACGAGCAGTACTTC
-	TRBD2	TRBJ2-5	TRBV12-3/TRBV12-4	CASSTPVAGIKETQYF	TGTGCCAGCAGTACCCCCGTAGCGGGAATAAAAGAGACCCAGTACTTC
-	-	TRBJ2-3	TRBV7-9	CASTGLAARSPDTLYF	TGTGCCAGCACCGGCTTAGCTGCTAGAAGCCCAGATACGCTGTATTTT
few	-	TRBJ2-5	TRBV28	CASSWGNQETQYF	TGTGCCAGCAGTTGGGGGAACCAAGAGACCCAGTACTTC
once	-	TRBJ1-1	TRBV6-5	CVSSAQGSEAFF	TGTGTCAGCAGTGCACAGGGCTCTGAAGCTTTCTTT
-	-	TRBJ1-5	TRBV25-1	CASSDGGGQPQHF	TGTGCCAGCAGTGACGGAGGCGGACAGCCCCAGCATTTT
many	TRBD1	TRBJ2-5	TRBV19	CASSTDRGAVETQYF	TGTGCCAGTAGTACGGACAGGGGCGCGGTGGAGACCCAGTACTTC
few	-	TRBJ2-1	TRBV11-2	CASSGGAPSYNEQFF	TGTGCCAGCTCAGGCGGGGCCCCCTCCTACAATGAGCAGTTCTTC
few	-	TRBJ2-3	TRBV28	CASSLSSRQLRGPQYF	TGTGCCAGCAGTTTGAGCTCTAGACAGTTGAGGGGCCCGCAGTATTTT
-	-	TRBJ2-3	TRBV20-1	CSATNASTDTLYF	TGCAGTGCTACCAATGCTAGCACAGATACGCTGTATTTT
-	-	TRBJ1-1	TRBV5-6	CASSLGALAEAFF	TGTGCCAGCAGCTTGGGGGCCCTGGCGGAAGCTTTCTTT
-	-	TRBJ2-3	TRBV27	CASRLADSDTQYF	TGTGCCAGCAGATTGGCTGACTCAGATACGCAGTATTTT
-	-	TRBJ2-1	TRBV6-5	CASSYTANEQFF	TGTGCCAGCAGTTATACCGCAAATGAGCAGTTCTTC
many	TRBD1	TRBJ1-1	TRBV7-9	CASSQTGLNTEAFF	TGTGCCAGCAGCCAGACAGGGCTAAACACTGAAGCTTTCTTT
-	TRBD2	TRBJ2-3	TRBV15	CATSRDPGLATDTQYF	TGTGCCACCAGCAGAGATCCGGGACTAGCGACAGATACGCAGTATTTT
many	-	TRBJ2-1	TRBV7-8	CASSLGQPIYNEQFF	TGTGCCAGCAGCTTAGGACAGCCAATCTACAATGAGCAGTTCTTC
few	-	TRBJ2-7	TRBV7-9	CASSLRVHEQYF	TGTGCCAGCAGCTTGAGGGTCCACGAGCAGTACTTC
-	-	TRBJ1-5	TRBV6-1	CANSDTGLSNQPQHF	TGTGCCAACAGTGATACAGGGCTGAGCAATCAGCCCCAGCATTTT
few	TRBD2	TRBJ2-3	TRBV27	CASSLLSGSPDTQYF	TGTGCCAGCAGTCTCCTCAGCGGGAGCCCAGATACGCAGTATTTT
few	-	TRBJ1-5	TRBV20-1	CSARDGLQPQHF	TGCAGTGCTAGAGATGGTCTTCAGCCCCAGCATTTT
-	-	TRBJ2-2	TRBV20-1	CSARSFFRRSETGELFF	TGCAGTGCTAGATCGTTTTTTAGGAGGAGTGAAACCGGGGAGCTGTTTTTT
-	-	TRBJ2-7	TRBV6-2/TRBV6-3	CASSHPGRTYEQYF	TGTGCCAGCAGTCACCCGGGACGAACCTACGAGCAGTACTTC
-	-	TRBJ1-2	TRBV29-1	CSVLGRVGYGYTF	TGCAGCGTCCTCGGGAGGGTTGGCTATGGCTACACCTTC
many	-	TRBJ2-7	TRBV7-8	CASSLDRSYEQYF	TGTGCCAGCAGCTTAGATCGGAGTTACGAGCAGTACTTC